These T cell receptor beta chains were read from a single sample in a study of OX40 agonist ivuxolimab in advanced cancers. Data came from immunoSEQ multiplex PCR; TCRdb stores just in-frame clones and leaves some out. The sample includes tens of thousands of clones, over 80% seen only once; the top ten take 7.4%. Sequencing was performed on CD4+ or CD8+ T cells sorted from blood, taken in a trial of the OX40 agonist ivuxolimab. Receptor source: an adult with an advanced solid tumor such as melanoma, head and neck, liver or kidney cancer. CDR3s include the opening cysteine and the closing phenylalanine or tryptophan. The D gene is left open where the match is weak. For some rows the clone size is stated as once, few or many, or as a class when expanded; others skip it.

J | D | V | size | DNA | CDR3
TRBJ1-5 | - | TRBV27 | - | TGTGCCAGCAGTTTATACAGGGAATATTCCAATCAGCCCCAGCATTTT | CASSLYREYSNQPQHF
TRBJ2-2 | TRBD1 | TRBV4-2 | - | TGTGCCAGCAGCCAATTAGGACAGGGGAACACCGGGGAGCTGTTTTTT | CASSQLGQGNTGELFF
TRBJ2-7 | TRBD2 | TRBV6-5 | - | TGTGCCAGCAGTTGGGAGGGACTAATAGACGAGCAGTACTTC | CASSWEGLIDEQYF
TRBJ1-3 | TRBD1 | TRBV19 | once | TGTGCCAGTAGTCTAACCCAGGGGACAGGGACTGGAAACACCATATATTTT | CASSLTQGTGTGNTIYF
TRBJ2-7 | - | TRBV2 | - | TGTGCCAGCAGGACACTACTCCACGAGCAGTACTTC | CASRTLLHEQYF
TRBJ2-1 | TRBD2 | TRBV5-4 | - | TGTGCCAGCAGCCTTAGCGGGAGCTCCTACAATGAGCAGTTCTTC | CASSLSGSSYNEQFF
TRBJ2-5 | - | TRBV25-1 | - | TGTGCCAGCAGTTTGGGGAGACTATACTTC | CASSLGRLYF
TRBJ1-5 | - | TRBV6-5 | - | TGTGCCAGCAGTTACTCCCGTGGGGATAGCAATCAGCCCCAGCATTTT | CASSYSRGDSNQPQHF
TRBJ2-1 | - | TRBV18 | - | TGTGCCAGCTCCCGATTGAGCTCCTACAATGAGCAGTTCTTC | CASSRLSSYNEQFF
TRBJ1-4 | - | TRBV5-4 | few | TGTGCCAGCAGCTCAGCAGTGGGTGGGGTCGAAAAACTGTTTTTT | CASSSAVGGVEKLFF
TRBJ1-1 | - | TRBV4-1 | - | TGCGCCAGCAGCCAAGTTTTTACGTCGACAGGGAACACTGAAGCTTTCTTT | CASSQVFTSTGNTEAFF
TRBJ2-1 | TRBD1 | TRBV28 | - | TGTGCCAGCAGTTCCGACTCACCCACAGGGGACATTGAGCAGTTCTTC | CASSSDSPTGDIEQFF
TRBJ2-1 | TRBD2 | TRBV16 | once | TGTGCCAGCAGCAGGGAGGGGAGCTCCTACAATGAGCAGTTCTTC | CASSREGSSYNEQFF
TRBJ2-1 | TRBD1 | TRBV7-9 | - | TGTGCCAGCAGCTGGACAGGTAATGAGCAGTTCTTC | CASSWTGNEQFF
TRBJ2-2 | TRBD1 | TRBV18 | - | TGTGCCAGCTCACCGACAAATCAAGGGGACAGCACCGGGGAGCTGTTTTTT | CASSPTNQGDSTGELFF
TRBJ2-2 | - | TRBV29-1 | - | TGCAGCGTTGAGCGGCCAGGCACCGGGGAGCTGTTTTTT | CSVERPGTGELFF
TRBJ2-3 | - | TRBV7-9 | - | TGTGCCAGCAGCCCAAAGACCCCGGATACGCAGTATTTT | CASSPKTPDTQYF
TRBJ2-5 | - | TRBV27 | once | TGTGCCAGCAGTTCACGAGGGTGGGAGACCCAGTACTTC | CASSSRGWETQYF
TRBJ2-7 | - | TRBV11-2 | - | TGTGCCAGCAGCGCCTCCTACGAGCAGTACTTC | CASSASYEQYF
TRBJ1-5 | TRBD1 | TRBV11-2 | - | TGTGCCAGCAGCCGTGGGACAGCTCAAGAGCCCCAGCATTTT | CASSRGTAQEPQHF
TRBJ2-3 | - | TRBV6-6 | - | TGTGCCAGCAGTCGCCTCACAGATACGCAGTATTTT | CASSRLTDTQYF
TRBJ1-4 | - | TRBV4-1 | - | TGCGCCAGCAGCCTGTTTAGGCCGCCCCGCGGCTCTAATGAAAAACTGTTTTTT | CASSLFRPPRGSNEKLFF
TRBJ1-5 | TRBD1 | TRBV19 | - | TGTGCCAGTGCTAGGACCGGGACAGGGGGCCCCTTTTTGGGCCAGCCCCAGCATTTT | CASARTGTGGPFLGQPQHF
TRBJ2-1 | - | TRBV5-1 | - | TGCGCCAGCAGCTTGGCGCAGGGTAGAAATGAGCAGTTCTTC | CASSLAQGRNEQFF
TRBJ1-5 | - | TRBV15 | - | TGTGCCACCAGCACTTTAGACATATTTGGGACCTATAGCAATCAGCCCCAGCATTTT | CATSTLDIFGTYSNQPQHF
TRBJ2-2 | - | TRBV4-1 | - | TGCGCCAGCAGCCAAATCTTTTCCGGGGAGCTGTTTTTT | CASSQIFSGELFF
TRBJ1-2 | TRBD1 | TRBV11-2 | - | TGTGCCAGCAGCTCGGACAGGCTCATCTATGGCTACACCTTC | CASSSDRLIYGYTF
TRBJ2-1 | TRBD2 | TRBV27 | - | TGTGCCAGCAGTTCCCGACTAGCGGGTACCTACAATGAGCAGTTCTTC | CASSSRLAGTYNEQFF
TRBJ2-5 | - | TRBV7-3 | - | TGTGCCAGCAGCTCCTACCCCCAAGAGACCCAGTACTTC | CASSSYPQETQYF
TRBJ1-2 | TRBD1 | TRBV28 | - | TGTGCCAGCAGCCTAAGACAGGGGGTTAACTATGGCTACACCTTC | CASSLRQGVNYGYTF
TRBJ2-5 | - | TRBV7-9 | - | TGTGCCAGCAGCTTAGCGAGTGTAGGTTCGTCAGAGACCCAGTACTTC | CASSLASVGSSETQYF
TRBJ2-7 | TRBD1 | TRBV4-2 | - | TGTGCCAGCAGCGAAGGACAGGGCCTAAACGAGCAGTACTTC | CASSEGQGLNEQYF
TRBJ2-7 | TRBD2 | TRBV29-1 | - | TGCAGCGCCCGGACTAGCGGATCCTACGAGCAGTACTTC | CSARTSGSYEQYF
TRBJ2-7 | TRBD2 | TRBV7-9 | - | TGTGCCAGCAGCTTAACGGCTAGCGGATCCTACGAGCAGTACTTC | CASSLTASGSYEQYF
TRBJ1-1 | TRBD1 | TRBV25-1 | once | TGTGCCAGTACAACAGGGGGCACTGAAGCTTTCTTT | CASTTGGTEAFF
TRBJ2-7 | TRBD2 | TRBV4-2 | - | TGTGCCAGCAGCCCCCCGGGACTAGCGGGTGACTCCTACGAGCAGTACTTC | CASSPPGLAGDSYEQYF
TRBJ2-7 | - | TRBV28 | - | TGTGCCAGCAGTTTAACGAGGTCCACGGGATCCTACGAGCAGTACTTC | CASSLTRSTGSYEQYF
TRBJ1-5 | - | TRBV15 | once | TGTGCCACCAGCAGGAGGTCTGAAGGAGACCAGCCCCAGCATTTT | CATSRRSEGDQPQHF
TRBJ2-5 | TRBD1 | TRBV5-4 | once | TGTGCCAGCAGCCCCAGGGGGCTCCAAGAGACCCAGTACTTC | CASSPRGLQETQYF
TRBJ2-3 | - | TRBV7-8 | - | TGTGCCAGCAGCTCCCAGGGCCGCTTTTCAGATACGCAGTATTTT | CASSSQGRFSDTQYF
TRBJ2-7 | - | TRBV5-1 | - | TGCGCCAGCAGCTCCTCCCTGACTAGTTCAACCTACGAGCAGTACTTC | CASSSSLTSSTYEQYF
TRBJ2-3 | TRBD2 | TRBV27 | - | TGTGCCAGCAGTTCCCCCCGCCTGGCGGGAGGGCCCTCAGATACGCAGTATTTT | CASSSPRLAGGPSDTQYF
TRBJ1-5 | - | TRBV4-1 | few | TGCGCCAGCAGCCAACGCAGGGGCGGTCAGCCCCAGCATTTT | CASSQRRGGQPQHF
TRBJ2-7 | - | TRBV4-2 | - | TGTGCCAGCAGCGATCGTCGCGAGCAGTACTTC | CASSDRREQYF
TRBJ1-1 | - | TRBV2 | - | TGTGCCAGCAGTGAATGGTACAGTGAAGCTTTCTTT | CASSEWYSEAFF
TRBJ1-3 | - | TRBV11-2 | - | TGTGCCAGCAGCTTTAGGCCCACCCTCTCTGGAAACACCATATATTTT | CASSFRPTLSGNTIYF
TRBJ2-1 | TRBD2 | TRBV7-8 | - | TGTGCCAGCAGCTTAACCGGACTAGCGGGAGGAGGTGAGCAGTTCTTC | CASSLTGLAGGGEQFF
TRBJ2-7 | TRBD2 | TRBV19 | - | TGTGCCAGTAGTATGAGGGAGGGACCCTACGAGCAGTACTTC | CASSMREGPYEQYF
TRBJ2-7 | TRBD1 | TRBV7-9 | once | TGTGCCAGCAGCGCCGGGGACAGCTACGAGCAGTACTTC | CASSAGDSYEQYF
TRBJ1-3 | TRBD1 | TRBV4-2 | - | TGTGCCAGCAGCCAAGACAGGGGGTTTTTCTCTGGAAACACCATATATTTT | CASSQDRGFFSGNTIYF
TRBJ2-7 | - | TRBV2 | - | TGTGCCAGCAGTGATCAGGCCTACGAGCAGTACTTC | CASSDQAYEQYF
TRBJ1-2 | - | TRBV5-1 | - | TGCGCCAGCAGGGGTTTAGACTATGGCTACACCTTC | CASRGLDYGYTF
TRBJ1-2 | - | TRBV18 | - | TGTGCCAGCTCACCGGGAGATTACCTCCTCTATGGCTACACCTTC | CASSPGDYLLYGYTF